A selection of T cell receptor beta chains follows, all from one sample in a study of T cell repertoires in cytomegalovirus infection. TCRdb used MiXCR to reprocess the reads, holding one entry per CDR3 protein. The sample lists more than 85,000 distinct CDR3 sequences, less than 25% occurring once. The source material was CD8+ T cells from PBMCs. The receptors were sampled from a human donor in good health (CMV status not recorded). Some clones in this sample may be carry-over from other donors' samples. CDR3s include the opening cysteine and the closing phenylalanine or tryptophan. The D gene is left open where the match is weak. Clone size is given for some rows only: seen once, a few or many times, or a class if the clone is expanded.

v_call	j_call	d_call	clone_size	cdr3_nt	cdr3_aa
TRBV7-9	TRBJ2-5	TRBD2	.	TGTGCCAGCAGCCAGGGACTAGCGGGGGTTGAGACCCAGTACTTC	CASSQGLAGVETQYF
TRBV27	TRBJ2-1	.	many	TGTGCCAGCGGGACCAGCTACAATGAGCAGTTCTTC	CASGTSYNEQFF
TRBV19	TRBJ2-7	.	few	TGTGCCAGTACTCGCGCAGCGTCCTCCTACGAGCAGTACTTC	CASTRAASSYEQYF
TRBV7-6	TRBJ2-7	TRBD1	many	TGTGCCAGCAGCTTAAGTAGTACCGGGACAGGGGCCTACGAGCAGTACTTC	CASSLSSTGTGAYEQYF
TRBV29-1	TRBJ2-2	.	few	TGCAGCGTTGAGAGATGGGACTCGAACACCGGGGAGCTGTTTTTT	CSVERWDSNTGELFF
TRBV7-8	TRBJ2-4	.	many	TGTGCCAGCAGCTTACCAGAAGCCAAAAACATTCAGTACTTC	CASSLPEAKNIQYF
TRBV11-2	TRBJ1-5	.	.	TGTGCCAGCAGCGCCCCGACAGACGGAGGCAATCAGCCCCAGCATTTT	CASSAPTDGGNQPQHF
TRBV7-9	TRBJ1-1	.	.	TGTGCCAGCAGCTTAGGGCTGGGGAACACTGAAGCTTTCTTT	CASSLGLGNTEAFF
TRBV4-1	TRBJ2-7	TRBD2	.	TGCGCCAGCAGCATAGGACTAGCGGGCTCCTACGAGCAGTACTTC	CASSIGLAGSYEQYF
TRBV6-6	TRBJ1-2	.	.	TGTGCCAGCAGTTACAGTCCAGGGTCCTATGGCTACACCTTC	CASSYSPGSYGYTF
TRBV7-8	TRBJ2-5	TRBD1	many	TGTGCCAGCAGCTTATCCGGACAGGGTTTTGGCGAGACCCAGTACTTC	CASSLSGQGFGETQYF
TRBV12-3/TRBV12-4	TRBJ1-6	TRBD1	.	TGTGCCAGCAGTTTAGAATGGACAGGGATGTCACCCCTCCACTTT	CASSLEWTGMSPLHF
TRBV18	TRBJ1-1	.	few	TGTGCCAGCTCACCAGGGTGGGACACTGAAGCTTTCTTT	CASSPGWDTEAFF
TRBV19	TRBJ1-5	TRBD1	few	TGTGCCAGTACCTCCCTACAGGGGAAGAAGGAACAGCCCCAGCATTTT	CASTSLQGKKEQPQHF
TRBV10-3	TRBJ2-7	TRBD2	many	TGTGCCACTAGTGGGACTAGCGAGCACGAGCAGTACTTC	CATSGTSEHEQYF
TRBV7-9	TRBJ1-5	.	.	TGTGCCAGCAGTTCCACGGAGGGGGGCGGCAATCAGCCCCAGCATTTT	CASSSTEGGGNQPQHF
TRBV10-3	TRBJ1-1	TRBD1	few	TGTGCCATCAGGAGACAGGGGCCGAACACTGAAGCTTTCTTT	CAIRRQGPNTEAFF
TRBV13	TRBJ1-2	.	.	TGTGCCAGCCGAAGTATGCGGCGGGCCTATGGCTACACCTTC	CASRSMRRAYGYTF
TRBV20-1	TRBJ2-7	.	.	TGCAGTGCTAGAGATTCCATCAGCTCCTACGAGCAGTACTTC	CSARDSISSYEQYF
TRBV7-9	TRBJ2-7	.	many	TGTGCCATAGGGCAGGGGAGCTACGAGCAGTACTTC	CAIGQGSYEQYF
TRBV12-3/TRBV12-4	TRBJ2-5	TRBD1	many	TGTGCCAGCAGTCTTGCCCGACTGCCGACAGGGCTGAGAGAGACCCAGTACTTC	CASSLARLPTGLRETQYF
TRBV9	TRBJ2-7	.	.	TGTGCCAGCAGCGTAGCCCATGGGGACACCTACGAGCAGTACTTC	CASSVAHGDTYEQYF
TRBV11-2	TRBJ2-2	.	many	TGTGCCAGCAGCCGCCGGGGTAACACCGGGGAGCTGTTTTTT	CASSRRGNTGELFF
TRBV20-1	TRBJ2-5	TRBD1	.	TGCAGTGCTGCCTCCGGGACAGGGGAAGAGACCCAGTACTTC	CSAASGTGEETQYF
TRBV11-2	TRBJ1-1	.	many	TGTGCCAGCAGCTTAGTTGCCTACACTGAAGCTTTCTTT	CASSLVAYTEAFF
TRBV20-1	TRBJ2-7	.	few	TGCAGTGCTAGAGCTAACTCCGGGCGGGTGTTCGGCGAGCAGTACTTC	CSARANSGRVFGEQYF
TRBV28	TRBJ1-1	.	many	TGTGCCAGCAGTCTAAGTTACACTGAAGCTTTCTTT	CASSLSYTEAFF
TRBV28	TRBJ1-1	.	.	TGTGCCAGCAGTGAAGTAGGTACTGAAGCTTTCTTT	CASSEVGTEAFF
TRBV27	TRBJ1-5	.	few	TGTGCCAGCAGTTTGACCAGCAATCAGCCCCAGCATTTT	CASSLTSNQPQHF
TRBV4-3	TRBJ2-2	.	many	TGCGCCAGCAGCCAAGATCTAGCCGCTGCCCGGGAGCTGTTTTTT	CASSQDLAAARELFF
TRBV11-2	TRBJ2-3	.	.	TGTGCCAGCAGCTTAGTCCCCGGAGATACGCAGTATTTT	CASSLVPGDTQYF
TRBV2	TRBJ2-1	TRBD1	.	TGTGCCAGCACCGAGAGGGGGCCAAATGAGCAGTTCTTC	CASTERGPNEQFF
TRBV5-1	TRBJ2-2	.	few	TGCGCCAGCAGCTCAGGACGGACCAGTAACACCGGGGAGCTGTTTTTT	CASSSGRTSNTGELFF
TRBV27	TRBJ2-1	TRBD2	.	TGTGCCAGTACTAACGGACTAGCGGGGGGTAATGAGCAGTTCTTC	CASTNGLAGGNEQFF
TRBV9	TRBJ1-1	.	.	TGTGCCAGCAGCGCGGGCTTGACTGAAGCTTTCTTT	CASSAGLTEAFF
TRBV5-1	TRBJ1-1	.	.	TGCGCCAGCAGCTTGAACATTATGAACACTGAAGCTTTCTTT	CASSLNIMNTEAFF
TRBV7-9	TRBJ2-1	.	.	TGTGCCAGCAGCTTAGGGTTCGGGCCCAACAATGAGCAGTTCTTC	CASSLGFGPNNEQFF
TRBV4-1	TRBJ2-2	.	.	TGCGCCAGCAGCCAAGGCGGTTTCGGGACCGGGGAGCTGTTTTTT	CASSQGGFGTGELFF
TRBV7-4	TRBJ2-7	.	few	TGTGCCATCGCTAACTACGAGCAGTACTTC	CAIANYEQYF
TRBV5-1	TRBJ2-3	TRBD2	few	TGCGCCAGCAGGCCGACTAGCGGGAGGGCCTCAGATACGCAGTATTTT	CASRPTSGRASDTQYF